This entry concerns a single TCR beta chain. Its antigen remains undetermined. One base away there is no much larger clone; base qualities are not given. Libraries were made using RACE. The reads were generated on a NextSeq 500. During library preparation, unique molecular identifiers were attached to individual cDNA molecules so that TCRs could be counted quantitatively and reproducibly. Each blood RNA sample was used to sequence both TCR alpha and TCR beta chains. The study's processing was this. A median of approximately 96,000 TCRs per sample was observed, with a range of 23,224 to 690,600. V, J and CDR3 annotation of the TCR reads was performed with the Decombinator software suite. Every sample was subsampled to the same number of TCRs (28,000) for the PS versus PT1 abundance plots. TCRs were defined as expanded if absent before sensitization and observed at least eight times at the 2-week time point. Clones were called with MiXCR by TCRdb after fastp trimmed the public reads at Q25, and only in-frame beta chains were retained. Rows with one shared CDR3 protein collapse into an entry with the most common genes and DNA. These V and J calls originate from TCRdb's pipeline instead of the authors' own analysis. The sample table holds fewer than 100,000 distinct CDR3 sequences, of which 10% to 15% were seen once. About 4% of the sample is taken by the ten largest.

The entry originates in a study of human T cells and chemical hapten exposure (dated by TCRdb to the early 2020s). As for the study more broadly: For sensitization, 2% DPC in acetone was applied to an approximately 2 cm by approximately 2 cm area of upper inner arm skin. Throughout the approximately 22-week study period, patients were also given weekly therapeutic DPC doses on the scalp. Blood was sampled from patients pre-sensitization (week 0) and at 2, 6 and about 24 weeks after DPC sensitization. Libraries were combined into a pool for sequencing, and differences in TCR yield between samples came mainly from small differences in library volumes within the pool. Blood for TCR sequencing was provided by twenty-nine alopecia patients at one to four time points (pre-sensitization, 2, 6 and 24 weeks). Most of the patients in the cohort were female, and the cohort covered alopecia areata with under or over 50% scalp involvement, alopecia totalis and alopecia universalis. Patch testing was performed on the upper back with Finn chambers containing 0.01% DPC, and the patch tests were scored after 6 days according to International Contact Dermatitis Research Group standards. This study followed changes in the peripheral blood TCR repertoire in vivo during primary and secondary sensitization of alopecia patients to the hapten diphenylcyclopropenone (DPC). Paper-wide results and their limitations: Patch test score was positively correlated with the number of PT1 expanded TCRs, with significance at thresholds 8, 16 and 32 but not at 4. Repeated subsampling changed both the strength of the expansion versus patch-test correlation and the threshold at which that correlation became significant. Because every patient had alopecia, a presumed autoimmune disease, the patients' immune response might differ from that of healthy individuals. DPC sensitization did not change how many TCRs were above 1 in 1000 frequency, and no evidence was found of alterations in global repertoire structure. Significantly more large CDR3 similarity clusters were formed by expanded TCRs than by pre-sensitization or healthy control sets, consistent with antigen-driven responses.

As encoded in the germline V gene, CDR1 is SGHTA while CDR2 is FQGNSA. Trimming accounts for 1 base at V and 2 bases at J, while the number of junction bases matched to no gene is 2. The cysteine opens and the phenylalanine closes a CDR3 of 15 amino acids. CDR3 DNA only is kept here, 45 bases in frame from base 1. The time point label for this specimen denotes: patch test 1, 2 weeks after DPC sensitization. The treatment or condition tag for this specimen amounts to: therapeutic diphenylcyclopropenone sensitization with weekly scalp DPC. At each patch-test visit, blood was drawn before the patch test was applied. Patients were considered eligible if aged 18 to 70, diagnosed with alopecia and deemed suitable for DPC therapy, and patients were excluded if pregnant. Total RNA was extracted from unfractionated whole blood that had been collected in Tempus Blood RNA tubes.

This TCR was recovered from a woman aged 55-69 years with alopecia areata. Some clones in this sample may be carry-over from other donors' samples. The chain links TRBV7-2 with TRBJ2-3, and TRBD2 aligns with 8 junction nucleotides. The sequenced sample was whole blood, obtained in connection with sensitization to the hapten diphenylcyclopropenone (DPC). CDR3 protein: CASSLVSGATDTQYF. The DNA sequence reads TGTGCCAGCAGCTTAGTTAGCGGGGCCACAGATACGCAGTATTTT.